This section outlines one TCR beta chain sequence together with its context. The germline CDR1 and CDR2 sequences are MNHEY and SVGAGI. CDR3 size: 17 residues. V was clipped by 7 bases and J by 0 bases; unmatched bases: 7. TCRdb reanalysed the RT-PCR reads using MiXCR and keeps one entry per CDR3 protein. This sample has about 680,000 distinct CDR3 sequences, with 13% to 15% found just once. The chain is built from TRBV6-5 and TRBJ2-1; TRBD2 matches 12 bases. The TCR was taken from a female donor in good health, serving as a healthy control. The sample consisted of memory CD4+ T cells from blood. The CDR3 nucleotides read TGTGCCAGCACCACCGTGACTAGCGGGAGCTCCTACAATGAGCAGTTCTTC. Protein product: CASTTVTSGSSYNEQFF.